This T cell receptor beta chain was profiled in a study of T cell repertoires in cytomegalovirus infection (dated by TCRdb to the late 2010s). As for the study more broadly: Alongside well-studied HLA-B-restricted epitopes, the peptide stimulations were aimed at recently identified HLA-C-restricted CMV epitopes, whose presentation resists viral immunomodulation. The HLA type of each donor mattered for the analysis, because public TCR beta signatures pointed to carriage of CMV infection along with the matching HLA type.

The treatment or condition tag for this specimen amounts to: in vitro stimulation with specific CMV peptide epitopes to enrich CMV-specific T cells. The table lists this clonotype with a few counts. Its target antigen remains unknown. The record has no base qualities; no much larger clone is one base away. Data came from an Illumina HiSeq 1500. The public reads were reanalyzed by TCRdb: fastp trimming at Q25, MiXCR alignment, in-frame beta chains only. Rows are combined by CDR3 protein, so each entry shows the most common genes and DNA. This sample comprises around 570,000 distinct CDR3 sequences, 40% of them detected only once. Of the sample, over 45% is held by the ten largest clones. The CDR3, cysteine through phenylalanine, is 15 amino acids long. CDR3 DNA is the only sequence kept; it has 45 bases, read in frame from the first base. Compared with germline, V lacks 5 bases and J lacks 3 bases; bases without a gene match: 4. Taken from the germline V gene, the CDR1 and CDR2 loops are SGHAT and FQNNGV.

The research as a whole found: The ex vivo response was dominated by HLA-C-restricted CMV-specific TCR beta clonotypes, which also provided the single most frequent clonotype in two of eight donors. Cumulative frequency of public TCR beta family members discriminated carriers of CMV infection plus the relevant HLA type in this cohort and an independent roughly 350-donor cohort.

Rearrangement joined TRBV11-2 to TRBJ2-7, with 13 bases matching TRBD2. The material sequenced was cultured PBMCs, taken from culture after CMV antigen stimulation. The receptor was isolated from a human donor in good health (CMV status not recorded). Some clones in this sample may be carry-over from other donors' samples. CDR3 reads: CASSIGLAGDYEQYF. The DNA is as follows: TGTGCCAGCAGCATCGGACTAGCGGGAGACTACGAGCAGTACTTC.